Sequencing of this T cell receptor (beta chain) was carried out in a study of blood T cell repertoires in COVID-19. Study context: The cDNA or gDNA used as material had been derived from T cells, B-cell-depleted T cells, or PBMCs.

Germline CDR1 and CDR2: SQVTM and ANQGSEA. The ends were cut back, 3 bases at V and 0 bases at J, with 8 bases in the middle. The CDR3 is 13 amino acids. TCRdb's copy holds only in-frame clones and misses some; the assay was immunoSEQ multiplex PCR. Here the sample spans roughly 220,000 clones, just over 85% being singletons. The J gene is TRBJ1-1, the V gene TRBV29-1, with D tentatively TRBD1 (5 bases). The clonotype originates from a man aged 25-40 years who had recovered from COVID-19. The sequenced material came from peripheral blood. CDR3 sequence: CSVDRGVNTEAFF. As DNA, the CDR3 is TGCAGCGTTGATAGGGGCGTGAACACTGAAGCTTTCTTT.